The present T cell receptor (beta chain) was sequenced within a study of blood T cells in healthy people across ages. Then a second PCR, running roughly 7 to 12 cycles, was carried out with a sample-barcoded 5' primer and a J-beta primer mix. TCRdb analysed the 5' RACE reads with MiXCR anew, one entry per CDR3 protein. The sample holds some 800,000 distinct CDR3 sequences, 20% to 30% seen once. The CDR3 runs 15 residues. From germline, CDR1 is SGHRS and CDR2 YFSETQ. V dropped 0 bases and J dropped 4 bases, with 13 bases sitting between them. These same data were also listed under a study on T cells of mothers and their children.

The rearrangement uses TRBV5-1 and TRBJ2-5, with a weak D call TRBD2 (5 bases). The clonotype was recovered from a boy under 18 in good health. Sequencing input: blood. The DNA for the CDR3 is TGCGCCAGCAGCTTGGTCGTGGGAGCAGGAGAGACCCAGTACTTC. Amino acid sequence: CASSLVVGAGETQYF.